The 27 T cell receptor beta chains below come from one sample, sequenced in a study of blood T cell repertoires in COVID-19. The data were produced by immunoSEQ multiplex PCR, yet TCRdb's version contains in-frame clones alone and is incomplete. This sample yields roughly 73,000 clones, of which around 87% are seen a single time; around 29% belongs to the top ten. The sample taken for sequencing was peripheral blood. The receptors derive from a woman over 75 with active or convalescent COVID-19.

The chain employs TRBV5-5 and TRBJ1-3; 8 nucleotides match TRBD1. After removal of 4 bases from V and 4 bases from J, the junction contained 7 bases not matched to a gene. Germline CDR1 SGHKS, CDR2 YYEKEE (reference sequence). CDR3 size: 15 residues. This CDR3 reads CASSVRQGPGNTIYF. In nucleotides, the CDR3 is TGTGCCAGCAGCGTACGACAGGGGCCAGGAAACACCATATATTTT.

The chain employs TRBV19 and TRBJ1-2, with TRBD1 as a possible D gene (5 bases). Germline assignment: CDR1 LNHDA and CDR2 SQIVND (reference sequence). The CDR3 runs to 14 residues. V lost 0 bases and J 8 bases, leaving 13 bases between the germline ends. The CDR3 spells CASSIDSSHRGYTF. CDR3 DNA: TGTGCCAGTAGTATAGATTCCAGCCACAGGGGCTACACCTTC.

The CDR3 loop reads CASSAHRVGNTEAFF. The CDR3 region has the DNA TGTGCCAGCAGCGCTCACAGGGTGGGGAACACTGAAGCTTTCTTT. The chain links TRBV7-2 to TRBJ1-1; D is possibly TRBD1 (6 bases). Germline loops: CDR1 SGHTA, CDR2 FQGNSA. Trimming cost V 5 bases and J 1 base, with 14 bases left between them. CDR3 length: 15 amino acids.

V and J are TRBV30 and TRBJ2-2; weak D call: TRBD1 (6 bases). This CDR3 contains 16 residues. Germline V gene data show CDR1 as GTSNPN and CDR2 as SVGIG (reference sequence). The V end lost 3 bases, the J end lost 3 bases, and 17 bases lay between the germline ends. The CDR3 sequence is CAWSQLPTGYTGELFF. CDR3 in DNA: TGTGCCTGGAGCCAATTACCGACAGGCTACACCGGGGAGCTGTTTTTT.

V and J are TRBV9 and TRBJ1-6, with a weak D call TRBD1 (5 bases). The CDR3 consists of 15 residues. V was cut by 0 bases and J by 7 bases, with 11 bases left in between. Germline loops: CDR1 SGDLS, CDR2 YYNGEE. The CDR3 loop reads CASSVGYRQNSPLHF. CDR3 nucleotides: TGTGCCAGCAGCGTAGGATACAGGCAGAATTCACCCCTCCACTTT.

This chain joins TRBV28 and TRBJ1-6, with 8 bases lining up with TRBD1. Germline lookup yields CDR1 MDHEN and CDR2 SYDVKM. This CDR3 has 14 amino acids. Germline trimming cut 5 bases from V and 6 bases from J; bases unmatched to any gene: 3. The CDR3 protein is CASSTGQVNSPLHF. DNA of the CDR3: TGTGCCAGCAGTACGGGACAGGTTAATTCACCCCTCCACTTT. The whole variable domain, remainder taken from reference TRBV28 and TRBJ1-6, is DVKVTQSSRYLVKRTGEKVFLECVQDMDHENMFWYRQDPGLGLRLIYFSYDVKMKEKGDIPEGYSVSREKKERFSLILESASTNQTSMYLCASSTGQVNSPLHFGNGTRLTVT.

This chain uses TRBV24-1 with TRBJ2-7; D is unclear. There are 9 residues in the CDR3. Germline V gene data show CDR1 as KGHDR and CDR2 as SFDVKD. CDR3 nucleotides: TGTGCAAACTGCTACGAGCAGTACTTC. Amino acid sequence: CANCYEQYF.

As DNA, the CDR3 is TGTGCCTTCCACAGGGACAGGGAAAAGTATTTT. Its translation: CAFHRDREKYF. The rearrangement uses TRBV10-3 and TRBJ2-3, with 9 bases that match TRBD1. The CDR3 has 11 amino acids. Germline CDR1 ENHRY, CDR2 SYGVKD. The ends lost 11 bases at V and 13 bases at J; junction bases unmatched: 10.

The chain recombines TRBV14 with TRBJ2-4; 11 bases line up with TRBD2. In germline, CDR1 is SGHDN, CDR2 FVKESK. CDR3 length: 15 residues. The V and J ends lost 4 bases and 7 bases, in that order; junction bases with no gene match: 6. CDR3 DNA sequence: TGTGCCAGCAGCCGGACGGGACTAGCGGATAACATTCAGTACTTC. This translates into CASSRTGLADNIQYF.

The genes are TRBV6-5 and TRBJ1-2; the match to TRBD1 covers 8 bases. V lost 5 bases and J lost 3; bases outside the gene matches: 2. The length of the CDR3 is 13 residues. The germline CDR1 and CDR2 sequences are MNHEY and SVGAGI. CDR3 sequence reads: CASSQQGDYGYTF. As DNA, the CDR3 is TGTGCCAGCAGTCAACAGGGGGACTATGGCTACACCTTC.

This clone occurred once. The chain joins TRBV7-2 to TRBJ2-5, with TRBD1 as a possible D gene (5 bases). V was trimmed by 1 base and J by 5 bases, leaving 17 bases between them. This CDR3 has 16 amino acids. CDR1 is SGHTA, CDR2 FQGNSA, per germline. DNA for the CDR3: TGTGCCAGCAGCTTAGATGGTAGGGGAAGGGGCGAGACCCAGTACTTC. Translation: CASSLDGRGRGETQYF.

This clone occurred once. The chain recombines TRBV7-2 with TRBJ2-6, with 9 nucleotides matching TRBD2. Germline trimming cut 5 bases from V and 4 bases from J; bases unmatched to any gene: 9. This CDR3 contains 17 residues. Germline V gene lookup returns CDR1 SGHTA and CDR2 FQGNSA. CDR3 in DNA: TGTGCCAGCAGCCGTAGCGGGGGAGTGTCGGGGGCCAACGTCCTGACTTTC. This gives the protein CASSRSGGVSGANVLTF.

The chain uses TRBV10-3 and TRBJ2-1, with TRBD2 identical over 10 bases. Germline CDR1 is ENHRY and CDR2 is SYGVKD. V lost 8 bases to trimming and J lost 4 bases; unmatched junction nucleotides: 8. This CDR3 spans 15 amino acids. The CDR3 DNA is TGTGCCATCGCAACTAGCGGGGCCCAGTACAATGAGCAGTTCTTC. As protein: CAIATSGAQYNEQFF.

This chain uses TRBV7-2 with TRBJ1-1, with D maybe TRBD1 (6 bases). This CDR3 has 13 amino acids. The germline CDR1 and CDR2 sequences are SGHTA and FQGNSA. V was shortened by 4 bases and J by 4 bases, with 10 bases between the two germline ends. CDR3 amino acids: CASSSQGTTEAFF. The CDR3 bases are TGTGCCAGCAGCTCCCAGGGGACCACTGAAGCTTTCTTT.

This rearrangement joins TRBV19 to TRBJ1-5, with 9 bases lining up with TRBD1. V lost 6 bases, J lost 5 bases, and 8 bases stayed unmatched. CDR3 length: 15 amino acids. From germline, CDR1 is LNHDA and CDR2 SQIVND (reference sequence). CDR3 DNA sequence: TGTGCCAGTAGAGCCTCCCGACAGGGGGATCAGCCCCAGCATTTT. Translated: CASRASRQGDQPQHF. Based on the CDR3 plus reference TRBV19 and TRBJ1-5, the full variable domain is DGGITQSPKYLFRKEGQNVTLSCEQNLNHDAMYWYRQDPGQGLRLIYYSQIVNDFQKGDIAEGYSVSREKKESFPLTVTSAQKNPTAFYLCASRASRQGDQPQHFGDGTRLSIL.

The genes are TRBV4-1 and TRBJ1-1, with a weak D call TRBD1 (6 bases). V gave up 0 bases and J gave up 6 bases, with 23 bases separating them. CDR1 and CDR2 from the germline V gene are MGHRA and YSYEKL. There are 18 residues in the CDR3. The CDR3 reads CASSQDPRRTGGGAEAFF. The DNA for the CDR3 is TGCGCCAGCAGCCAAGATCCCCGGAGAACGGGTGGGGGCGCTGAAGCTTTCTTT.

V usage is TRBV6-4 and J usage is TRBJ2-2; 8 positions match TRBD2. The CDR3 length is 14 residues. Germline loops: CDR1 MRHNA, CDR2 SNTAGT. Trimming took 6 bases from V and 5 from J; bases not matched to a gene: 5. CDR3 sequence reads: CASRAGEKTGELFF. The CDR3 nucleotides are TGTGCCAGCAGAGCGGGGGAAAAGACCGGGGAGCTGTTTTTT.

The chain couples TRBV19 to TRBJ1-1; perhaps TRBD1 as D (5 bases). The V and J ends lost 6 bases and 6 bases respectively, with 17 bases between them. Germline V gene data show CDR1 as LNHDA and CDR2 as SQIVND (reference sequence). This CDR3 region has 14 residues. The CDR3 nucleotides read TGTGCCAGTAGAGTGGACATCTCATTACCTGAAGCTTTCTTT. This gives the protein CASRVDISLPEAFF.

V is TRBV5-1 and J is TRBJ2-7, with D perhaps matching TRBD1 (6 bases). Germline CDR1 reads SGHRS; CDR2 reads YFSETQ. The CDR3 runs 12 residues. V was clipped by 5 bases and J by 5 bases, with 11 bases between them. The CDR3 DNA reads TGCGCCAGCAGTTTACCAGGGGACGAGCAGTACTTC. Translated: CASSLPGDEQYF.

The chain's CDR3 is CASSPSQGNEQFF. Here the CDR3 DNA reads TGTGCCAGCTCACCGTCTCAGGGGAATGAGCAGTTCTTC. J is TRBJ2-1 and V is TRBV18, with D possibly matching TRBD1 (6 bases). V was clipped by 3 bases and J by 7 bases, with 10 bases between them. The CDR3 consists of 13 residues. From germline, CDR1 is KGHSH and CDR2 LQKENI.

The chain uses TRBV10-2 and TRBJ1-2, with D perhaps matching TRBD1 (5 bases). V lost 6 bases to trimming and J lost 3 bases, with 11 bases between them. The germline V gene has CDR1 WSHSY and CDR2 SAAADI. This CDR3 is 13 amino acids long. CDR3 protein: CASSSREDYGYTF. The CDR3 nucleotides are TGCGCCAGCAGCTCCAGGGAGGACTATGGCTACACCTTC.

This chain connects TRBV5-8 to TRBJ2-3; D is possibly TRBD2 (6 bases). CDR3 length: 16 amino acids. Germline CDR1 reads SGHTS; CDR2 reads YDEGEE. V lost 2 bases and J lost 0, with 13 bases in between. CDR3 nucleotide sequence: TGTGCCAGCAGCTTCCAGACGGGGGATAGCACAGATACGCAGTATTTT. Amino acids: CASSFQTGDSTDTQYF.

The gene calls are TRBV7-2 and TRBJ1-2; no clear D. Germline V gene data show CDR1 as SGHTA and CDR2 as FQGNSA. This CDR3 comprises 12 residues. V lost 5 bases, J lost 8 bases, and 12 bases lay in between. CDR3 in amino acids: CASSGRVAGYTF. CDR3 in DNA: TGTGCCAGCAGCGGGCGGGTGGCGGGCTACACCTTC.

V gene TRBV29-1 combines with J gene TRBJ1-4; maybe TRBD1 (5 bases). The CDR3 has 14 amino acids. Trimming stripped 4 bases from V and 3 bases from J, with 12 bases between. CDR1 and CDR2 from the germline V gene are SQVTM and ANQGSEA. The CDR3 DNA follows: TGCAGCGTTGCGGTGGGGGGGGCTAATGAAAAACTGTTTTTT. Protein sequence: CSVAVGGANEKLFF.

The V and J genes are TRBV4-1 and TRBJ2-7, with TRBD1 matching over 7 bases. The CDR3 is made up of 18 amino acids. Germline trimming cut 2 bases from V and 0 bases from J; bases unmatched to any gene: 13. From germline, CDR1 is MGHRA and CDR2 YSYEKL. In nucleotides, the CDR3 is TGCGCCAGCAGCCAATGGGACAGAGTATTTTCTAGCTCCTACGAGCAGTACTTC. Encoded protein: CASSQWDRVFSSSYEQYF.

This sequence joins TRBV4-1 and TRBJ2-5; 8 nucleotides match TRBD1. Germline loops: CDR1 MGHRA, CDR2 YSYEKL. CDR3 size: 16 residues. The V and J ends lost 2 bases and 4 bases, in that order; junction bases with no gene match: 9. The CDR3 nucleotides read TGCGCCAGCAGCCAACGTCGAGGACAGGGAGGAGAGACCCAGTACTTC. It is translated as CASSQRRGQGGETQYF.

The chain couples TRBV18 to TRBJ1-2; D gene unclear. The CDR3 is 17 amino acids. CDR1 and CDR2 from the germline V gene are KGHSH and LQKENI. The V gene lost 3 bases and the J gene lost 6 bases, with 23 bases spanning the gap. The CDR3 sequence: CASSPAGIREPRNGYTF. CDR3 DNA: TGTGCCAGCTCACCCGCCGGTATTAGGGAGCCAAGGAATGGCTACACCTTC.